The clone carrying this TCR beta chain has more than one count but fewer than ten. The data derive from a study of blood T cell repertoires in COVID-19. Turning to the study itself: Sample material is recorded as cDNA or gDNA derived from T cells, B-cell-depleted T cells, or PBMCs.

Trimming pared 1 base from V and 5 bases from J, leaving 11 bases between. Germline V lookup: CDR1 MNHEY, CDR2 SMNVEV (reference sequence). This CDR3 spans 14 amino acids. Repertoires were generated with immunoSEQ multiplex PCR, while TCRdb's copy carries only in-frame clones and drops some. This table holds 110,000 to 150,000 clones, about 86% found once. This receptor was obtained from an elderly woman with acute or convalescent COVID-19. Sequencing input: peripheral blood. The rearrangement uses TRBV27 and TRBJ1-1, with a tentative D call TRBD1 (5 bases). The CDR3 region has the DNA TGTGCCAGCAGTTTATTCAGGGTTGGGACTGAAGCTTTCTTT. Translation: CASSLFRVGTEAFF.